This T cell receptor beta chain was recorded in a study of CD8 T cells in Susac syndrome. Whole-study context: Clinically active disease was present in over five of the sequenced Susac syndrome patients. Eight of these patients were in remission. Patients with Susac syndrome had blood drawn and were at that point therapy-naive, on corticosteroids, or on intravenous immunoglobulin alone.

When the RNA was reverse transcribed, random hexamers were used with an input of about 0.5 to 1 ug. TCRdb ran MiXCR on the immunoSEQ multiplex PCR reads and lists one entry per CDR3 protein. The sample has 200,000 or so distinct CDR3 sequences; over 90% are singletons. TCR beta sequences were obtained from blood CD8+ and CD4+ T cells. Germline CDR1 and CDR2: DFQATT and SNEGSKA (reference sequence). CDR3 length: 13 residues. V gave up 2 bases and J gave up 0 bases, with 5 bases separating them. The sequencing input was CD8+ T cells from PBMCs. The origin of this receptor is a human donor with Susac syndrome. The chain recombines TRBV20-1 with TRBJ2-1; D is ambiguous. The CDR3 loop is CSARLSSYNEQFF. The CDR3 DNA is TGCAGTGCTAGACTAAGCTCCTACAATGAGCAGTTCTTC.